The 6 T cell receptor beta chains below all came from one sample that was sequenced in a study of T cell responses to AZD1222 COVID-19 vaccine. Some clones are missing from TCRdb's copy, which holds only in-frame ones; the method was immunoSEQ multiplex PCR. Here the sample spans 250,000 to 300,000 clones, around 92% being singletons. The starting material was peripheral blood, obtained 28 days after the second AZD1222 dose. Receptors were obtained from an adult who received the AZD1222 COVID-19 vaccine.

The chain has TRBV7-9 and TRBJ1-4, with a tentative D call TRBD1 (5 bases). CDR1 and CDR2 from the germline V gene are SEHNR and FQNEAQ (reference sequence). This CDR3 has 15 residues. V was clipped by 4 bases and J by 7 bases, with 16 bases between them. The chain's CDR3 is CASSSRGPTGEKLFF. The CDR3 nucleotides read TGTGCCAGCAGCTCGAGGGGCCCAACAGGTGAAAAACTGTTTTTT.

This sequence joins TRBV28 and TRBJ2-7; possible D gene TRBD2, 5 bases. V dropped 6 bases and J dropped 2 bases, with 8 bases sitting between them. The germline gives CDR1 MDHEN, CDR2 SYDVKM. The CDR3 has 12 residues. DNA for the CDR3: TGTGCCAGCAGCACTAGGGCCTACGAGCAGTACTTC. Its translation: CASSTRAYEQYF.

In this sample, this clone turned up once. The chain employs TRBV9 and TRBJ1-1, with D tentatively TRBD1 (6 bases). V lost 3 bases to trimming and J lost 2 bases, with 11 bases between them. The germline V gene encodes CDR1 SGDLS and CDR2 YYNGEE. The CDR3 sequence is 14 residues long. CDR3 coding DNA: TGTGCCAGCAGCGGGGGGACAACTAACACTGAAGCTTTCTTT. This encodes CASSGGTTNTEAFF.

This chain connects TRBV5-1 to TRBJ2-3; D gene uncertain. CDR3 length: 14 residues. The V and J ends lost 0 bases and 3 bases respectively, with 8 bases between them. Per germline, CDR1 SGHRS and CDR2 YFSETQ. The CDR3 DNA reads as TGCGCCAGCAGCTTGGACAGCCAGACAGATACGCAGTATTTT. Residues: CASSLDSQTDTQYF.

The chain is built from TRBV4-1 and TRBJ1-4, with 9 bases lining up with TRBD1. Losses at the gene ends were 5 bases for V and 8 bases for J; bases not matched to a gene: 12. CDR1 is MGHRA, CDR2 YSYEKL, per germline. CDR3 length: 16 residues. CDR3 region: CASSGAYRGRDEKLFF. The CDR3 DNA reads TGCGCCAGCAGCGGAGCGTACAGGGGGCGCGACGAAAAACTGTTTTTT.

This chain joins TRBV5-6 and TRBJ1-1, with D hard to call. V lost 3 bases and J lost 3, with 3 bases in between. Germline CDR1 SGHDT, CDR2 YYEEEE. This CDR3 comprises 11 residues. The CDR3 DNA reads TGTGCCAGCAGCTATGACACTGAAGCTTTCTTT. Translating it yields CASSYDTEAFF. The whole variable domain, filled in from reference TRBV5-6 and TRBJ1-1, reads DAGVTQSPTHLIKTRGQQVTLRCSPKSGHDTVSWYQQALGQGPQFIFQYYEEEERQRGNFPDRFSGHQFPNYSSELNVNALLLGDSALYLCASSYDTEAFFGQGTRLTVV.